These T cell receptor beta chains were read from a single sample in a study of Graves' ophthalmopathy and Graves' hyperthyroidism. TCRdb itself ran the multiplex PCR reads through MiXCR, one entry per CDR3 protein. The sample has hundreds of thousands of distinct CDR3 sequences, 35% to 50% seen once. Input material: peripheral blood. The origin of the receptors is an adult man with Graves' ophthalmopathy. The CDR3 runs from the conserved cysteine through the conserved F or W. Each record gives: D gene, J gene, V gene, clone size, CDR3 DNA, CDR3 protein. The D gene is left open where the match is weak. Size values are once, few and many counts, or a class for expanded clones, and some rows have none.

>NA|TRBJ1-5|TRBV10-3|few
TGTGCCAGCAAAAGGCAGAAGAGTAGCAATCAGCCCCAGCATTTT
CASKRQKSSNQPQHF
>TRBD1|TRBJ1-4|TRBV15|many
TGTGCCACCAGCGCGACAGGGGTGGTTAATGAAAAACTGTTTTTT
CATSATGVVNEKLFF
>NA|TRBJ2-2|TRBV24-1|NA
TGTGCCACCAGTGATTTGCAAACGGGGCCCGGGGAGCTGTTTTTT
CATSDLQTGPGELFF
>NA|TRBJ1-2|TRBV6-4|few
TGTGCCAGCAGAGTCGCCAGCTATGGCTACACCTTC
CASRVASYGYTF
>NA|TRBJ2-2|TRBV25-1|NA
TGTGCCAGCAGTGAGGGACGTCTGTTCAACACCGGGGAGCTGATTTTT
CASSEGRLFNTGELIF
>TRBD1|TRBJ2-6|TRBV5-1|many
TGCGCCAGCAGCGCGCCGGGACAGGGGGTATCTGGGGCCAACGTCCTGACTTTC
CASSAPGQGVSGANVLTF
>NA|TRBJ2-6|TRBV7-9|NA
TGTGCCAGCGGGGCCGCCCCTGGGGCCAACGTCCTGACTTTC
CASGAAPGANVLTF
>TRBD1|TRBJ1-1|TRBV5-8|NA
TGTGCCAGCCAAGACAGGGGGCGTATGAACACTGAAGCTTTCTTT
CASQDRGRMNTEAFF
>NA|TRBJ1-2|TRBV29-1|NA
TGCAGCGTAGACAGCTACTATGGCTACACCTTC
CSVDSYYGYTF
>TRBD1|TRBJ1-1|TRBV19|NA
TGTGCCAGTAGTACGGCATACAGGGGGGCAGCTTTCTTT
CASSTAYRGAAFF
>NA|TRBJ1-6|TRBV7-8|few
TGTGCCAGCAGCTTCGGGGGGGCCTTTAATTCACCCCTCCACTTT
CASSFGGAFNSPLHF
>NA|TRBJ2-7|TRBV7-9|many
TGTGCCAGCAGCTTCGCGCCAGGGACGAACTACGAGCAGTACTTC
CASSFAPGTNYEQYF
>TRBD1|TRBJ2-5|TRBV7-2|NA
TGTGCCAGCAGCGCGACAGGGTCGAACGACTACCAAGAGACCCAGTACTTC
CASSATGSNDYQETQYF
>TRBD1|TRBJ1-1|TRBV19|NA
TGTGCCAGTAGACCCTCCGACAGGGCTCGTGTGAACACTGAAGCTTTCTTT
CASRPSDRARVNTEAFF
>NA|TRBJ1-5|TRBV12-3/TRBV12-4|many
TGTGCCAGCAGAGATACAGCTAGCAATCAGCCCCAGCATTTT
CASRDTASNQPQHF
>NA|TRBJ1-6|TRBV19|many
TGTGCCAGTAGTAAGGATTCACCCCTCCACTTT
CASSKDSPLHF
>TRBD1|TRBJ2-2|TRBV10-3|NA
TGTGCCCGCGCCGGGACAGGGCCCACCGGGGAGCTGTTTTTT
CARAGTGPTGELFF
>TRBD2|TRBJ2-2|TRBV7-2|NA
TGTGCCAGCAGCTTAGGCCCAGCGGGGGTCGGGGAGCTGTTTTTT
CASSLGPAGVGELFF
>NA|TRBJ1-4|TRBV20-1|NA
TGCAGTGCTAGCCCGGGGGCGACTAATGAAAAACTGTTTTTT
CSASPGATNEKLFF
>NA|TRBJ1-2|TRBV12-3/TRBV12-4|many
TGTGCCAGCAGTCCCCGGAGCAGGAGATATGGCTACACCTTC
CASSPRSRRYGYTF
>NA|TRBJ1-2|TRBV29-1|many
TGCAGCGTCGTCAGGGTTGGGGGCTACACCTTC
CSVVRVGGYTF
>TRBD2|TRBJ2-6|TRBV11-2|many
TGTGCCAGCCGAACTAGCGGGAGGTCTGGGGCCAACGTCCTGACTTTC
CASRTSGRSGANVLTF
>TRBD2|TRBJ2-2|TRBV10-3|NA
TGTGCCAGCAGTTCCAGACTCGCCGGGGGGGGGACCGGGGAGCTGTTTTTT
CASSSRLAGGGTGELFF
>NA|TRBJ1-3|TRBV9|NA
TGTGCCAGCAGCGTAGATTTGGGCGCGAGCTCTGGAAACACCATATATTTT
CASSVDLGASSGNTIYF